The clone carrying this TCR beta chain was seen a few times. A much larger clone is a single base away; this may be a read error. These data are taken from a study of blood T cell repertoires in COVID-19. The overall study: COVID-19 samples, acute and convalescent, were from the United States, Italy and Spain. T cells, B-cell-depleted T cells, or PBMCs supplied cDNA or gDNA.

Per the original data handling: Reference gene primer amplification gave nucleated cell count estimates. Libraries were prepared by immunoSEQ multiplex PCR; TCRdb keeps only in-frame clonotypes and omits some of them. That table supplies the V and J calls and clone size; D and trimming were determined from the DNA. The sample carries some 31,000 clones, over 70% recorded once. V shed 10 bases and J 8 bases; nucleotides not matched to a gene: 9. CDR1 is ENHRY, CDR2 SYGVKD, per germline. The CDR3 totals 13 residues. The receptor was isolated from a man in his sixties or seventies with COVID-19, enrolled during active disease. The chain couples TRBV10-3 to TRBJ2-2; 8 nucleotides align to TRBD2. The specimen sequenced was peripheral blood. The CDR3 sequence is CATNGGASGELFF. The CDR3 DNA is TGTGCCACCAACGGGGGGGCATCGGGGGAGCTGTTTTTT.